The T cell receptor beta chain described here comes from a study of T cells in Graves' hyperthyroidism and ophthalmopathy. The CDR3 runs to 13 residues. Losses at the gene ends were 4 bases for V and 3 bases for J; bases not matched to a gene: 2. Amplified TCR beta CDR3 regions derived from RNA transcripts. Carried out on the TCR CDR3, a first-round RT-PCR used the HTBI primer set. Each CDR3 protein gets one entry after TCRdb re-called the multiplex PCR reads with MiXCR. The profile shows approximately 600,000 distinct CDR3 sequences, 20% of them singletons. This clonotype was seen more than once but under ten times.

This TCR was sampled from a man aged 25 to 40 with Graves' ophthalmopathy. This chain uses TRBV12-3 or TRBV12-4 with TRBJ2-7, with TRBD1 matching over 8 bases. Sequences were obtained from blood. The CDR3 loop reads CASSWTGNYEQYF. The CDR3 nucleotides are TGTGCCAGCAGTTGGACAGGGAACTACGAGCAGTACTTC.